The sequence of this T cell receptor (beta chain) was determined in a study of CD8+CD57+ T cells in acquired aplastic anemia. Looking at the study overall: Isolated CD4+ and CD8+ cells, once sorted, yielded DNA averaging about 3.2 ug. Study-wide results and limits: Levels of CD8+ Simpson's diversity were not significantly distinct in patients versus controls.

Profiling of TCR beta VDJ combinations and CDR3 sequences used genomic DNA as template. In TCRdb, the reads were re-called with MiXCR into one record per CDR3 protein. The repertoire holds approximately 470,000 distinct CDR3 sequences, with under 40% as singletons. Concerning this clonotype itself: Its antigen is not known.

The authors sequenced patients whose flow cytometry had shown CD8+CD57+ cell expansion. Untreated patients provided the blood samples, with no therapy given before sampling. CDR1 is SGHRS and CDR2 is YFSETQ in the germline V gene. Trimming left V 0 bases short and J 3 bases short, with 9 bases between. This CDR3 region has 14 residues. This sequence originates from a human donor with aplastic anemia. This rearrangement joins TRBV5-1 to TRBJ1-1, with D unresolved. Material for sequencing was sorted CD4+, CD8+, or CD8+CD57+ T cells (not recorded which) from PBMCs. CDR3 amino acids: CASSLEVGYTEAFF. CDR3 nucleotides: TGCGCCAGCAGCTTGGAGGTGGGGTACACTGAAGCTTTCTTT.